Listed here are 23 T cell receptor beta chains from one sample, sequenced in a study of cytomegalovirus exposure and HLA in healthy donors. PCR primers comprised 60 Vbeta and 13 Jbeta primers. The protocol was immunoSEQ multiplex PCR, while the TCRdb copy is restricted to in-frame clones and leaves out a portion. The repertoire holds hundreds of thousands of clones, around 90% seen once, with roughly 2% in the top ten. Specimen: PBMCs. These receptors were taken from a woman under 30 in good health and CMV-seronegative.

This chain connects TRBV7-9 to TRBJ2-2, with D perhaps matching TRBD1 (5 bases). With 3 bases removed from V and 5 bases from J, the gap between germline ends came to 10 bases. The CDR3 contains 14 residues. CDR1 is SEHNR and CDR2 is FQNEAQ in the germline V gene (reference sequence). The CDR3 here is CASSFGRATGELFF. CDR3 nucleotide sequence: TGTGCCAGCAGCTTCGGCAGGGCAACCGGGGAGCTGTTTTTT.

The chain combines TRBV5-8 with TRBJ1-2; D might be TRBD1 (6 bases). Per germline, CDR1 SGHTS and CDR2 YDEGEE. The CDR3 covers 17 residues. The V and J ends lost 4 bases and 4 bases respectively, with 23 bases between them. CDR3 amino acids: CASSQNVGTDRPYGYTF. Written as DNA, the CDR3 is TGTGCCAGCAGCCAGAATGTCGGTACAGACAGGCCCTATGGCTACACCTTC.

The rearrangement joins TRBV2 to TRBJ1-1; tentative D call: TRBD1 (6 bases). CDR3 length: 16 residues. V was trimmed by 0 bases and J by 11 bases, leaving 22 bases between them. Per germline, CDR1 SNHLY and CDR2 FYNNEI. The CDR3 reads CASSEARGSSGLRAFF. The CDR3, as DNA: TGTGCCAGCAGTGAAGCGAGGGGGTCCTCGGGTCTTCGGGCTTTCTTT.

This rearrangement joins TRBV27 to TRBJ2-2; D gene uncertain. CDR3 length: 13 amino acids. V was cut by 6 bases and J by 0 bases, with 5 bases left in between. Germline lookup yields CDR1 MNHEY and CDR2 SMNVEV (reference sequence). The chain's CDR3 is CASSSTNTGELFF. CDR3 coding DNA: TGTGCCAGCAGCTCTACGAACACCGGGGAGCTGTTTTTT.

This clone was seen only once. The J gene is TRBJ1-4, the V gene TRBV19; 10 bases are shared with TRBD1. The CDR3 totals 15 residues. CDR1 and CDR2 from the germline V gene are LNHDA and SQIVND (reference sequence). J gave up 2 bases and V 3 bases, and 0 bases lay outside the gene matches. As DNA, the CDR3 is TGTGCCAGTAGTATGGGACAGGGGACTAATGAAAAACTGTTTTTT. The encoded protein is CASSMGQGTNEKLFF.

V gene TRBV15 combines with J gene TRBJ2-3; TRBD1 is a possible D gene (5 bases). V was trimmed by 1 base and J by 0 bases, leaving 11 bases between them. CDR1 and CDR2 (germline): LNHNV, YYDKDF (reference sequence). CDR3 size: 16 residues. Written as DNA, the CDR3 is TGTGCCACCAGCAGAGTAGGGGCCCCTAGCACAGATACGCAGTATTTT. Translation: CATSRVGAPSTDTQYF.

The V gene is TRBV13, the J gene TRBJ2-4, with 11 nucleotides matching TRBD2. After removal of 3 bases from V and 1 base from J, the junction contained 5 bases not matched to a gene. The CDR3 loop spans 17 amino acids. The germline gives CDR1 PRHDT, CDR2 FYEKMQ (reference sequence). The CDR3: CASSFLSGGAAKNIQYF. Written as DNA, the CDR3 is TGTGCCAGCAGCTTTCTTAGCGGGGGGGCGGCCAAAAACATTCAGTACTTC.

This chain links TRBV6-5 with TRBJ2-7; D unresolved. The CDR3 consists of 11 residues. V was pared by 2 bases and J by 6 bases, with 5 bases between. Germline CDR1 reads MNHEY; CDR2 reads SVGAGI. This chain's CDR3 is CASSYGPEQYF. Here the CDR3 DNA reads TGTGCCAGCAGTTACGGGCCCGAGCAGTACTTC.

V usage is TRBV19 and J usage is TRBJ2-7; 7 bases are a match to TRBD1. Germline V lookup: CDR1 LNHDA, CDR2 SQIVND (reference sequence). The CDR3 consists of 15 residues. V lost 6 bases and J lost 2; bases outside the gene matches: 10. CDR3 residues: CASSEERGRPYEQYF. In DNA, the CDR3 is TGTGCCAGTAGCGAAGAAAGGGGGCGTCCCTACGAGCAGTACTTC.

This clone occurred once. The rearrangement joins TRBV18 to TRBJ1-1; TRBD1 is a possible D gene (5 bases). The length of the CDR3 is 15 residues. The germline V gene encodes CDR1 KGHSH and CDR2 LQKENI. Trimming stripped 0 bases from V and 3 bases from J, with 11 bases between. The CDR3 loop is CASSPPNRIHTEAFF. The CDR3 region has the DNA TGTGCCAGCTCACCACCGAACAGGATACACACTGAAGCTTTCTTT.

The chain recombines TRBV9 with TRBJ2-3; D might be TRBD2 (5 bases). Germline lookup yields CDR1 SGDLS and CDR2 YYNGEE. The CDR3 covers 16 residues. The V end lost 4 bases, the J end lost 0 bases, and 15 bases lay between the germline ends. This CDR3 is CASSLDGGPSTDTQYF. CDR3 sequence (DNA): TGTGCCAGCAGCCTCGATGGAGGTCCTAGCACAGATACGCAGTATTTT.

This clone was observed a few times. V is TRBV7-2 and J is TRBJ1-2, with TRBD1 identical over 7 bases. The CDR3 totals 13 residues. Trimming removed 5 bases from V and 9 bases from J; junction bases left unmatched: 9. Looked up from germline, CDR1 is SGHTA and CDR2 is FQGNSA. The CDR3 DNA follows: TGTGCCAGCAGCCCCGGGACAGCGGAGAGCTACACCTTC. Protein: CASSPGTAESYTF.

The chain couples TRBV29-1 to TRBJ2-1, with TRBD2 matching over 8 bases. V lost 5 bases, J lost 8 bases, and 5 bases stayed unmatched. CDR1 is SQVTM, CDR2 ANQGSEA, per germline. The CDR3 is 12 residues long. The CDR3 nucleotides are TGCAGCGTTCCACGGGGGGGAGATGAGCAGTTCTTC. Its protein is CSVPRGGDEQFF.

As for this clone: Within the sample, other DNA sequences also encode this same CDR3. This chain joins TRBV27 and TRBJ1-4, with 7 bases aligning to TRBD1. The CDR3 has 12 residues. Germline loops: CDR1 MNHEY, CDR2 SMNVEV (reference sequence). V lost 5 bases and J lost 17; bases outside the gene matches: 11. The CDR3 loop reads CASSEGAGRLFF. The CDR3, as DNA: TGTGCCAGCAGTGAGGGGGCAGGGAGACTATTTTTT.

This clone turned up a few times. The chain uses TRBV4-1 and TRBJ1-1; D may be TRBD1 (6 bases). The CDR3 runs 15 residues. Germline V gives CDR1 MGHRA, CDR2 YSYEKL. V lost 4 bases to trimming and J lost 0 bases, with 12 bases between them. In DNA, the CDR3 is TGCGCCAGCAGCCTCCTAGGACAGATGAACACTGAAGCTTTCTTT. Translated, it gives CASSLLGQMNTEAFF.

The gene calls are TRBV19 and TRBJ2-5, with D perhaps matching TRBD1 (5 bases). CDR1 is LNHDA and CDR2 is SQIVND in the germline V gene (reference sequence). V lost 6 bases and J lost 10, with 24 bases in between. The CDR3 consists of 15 residues. The DNA of the CDR3 is TGTGCCAGTAGCCCTCGACAGACCCAGAGGAGTAACCAGTACTTC. Translated, it gives CASSPRQTQRSNQYF.

This clone has a handful of counts. The chain uses TRBV7-9 and TRBJ1-1; no definite D call. The CDR3 consists of 14 residues. Germline-derived CDR1 and CDR2 are SEHNR and FQNEAQ (reference sequence). The germline V and J ends were trimmed by 1 base and 1 base, with 7 bases remaining between them. CDR3 bases: TGTGCCAGCAGCTTAGATCGGGGGAACACTGAAGCTTTCTTT. Translating it yields CASSLDRGNTEAFF.

This chain joins TRBV11-2 and TRBJ2-1; D gene uncertain. This CDR3 is 12 amino acids long. The germline gives CDR1 SGHAT, CDR2 FQNNGV. Between the trimmed V and J ends, which lost 5 bases and 8 bases, there was a span of 10 bases. CDR3 sequence: CASSGPWDEQFF. CDR3 DNA sequence: TGTGCCAGCAGCGGGCCGTGGGATGAGCAGTTCTTC.

V and J are TRBV2 and TRBJ2-7; the D is unclear. CDR1 and CDR2 from the germline V gene are SNHLY and FYNNEI. The CDR3 runs 12 residues. V lost 5 bases to trimming and J lost 7 bases, with 12 bases between them. CDR3 coding DNA: TGTGCCAGCAGTTTTGCCCAGCGAGAGCAGTACTTC. Its translation is CASSFAQREQYF.

J is TRBJ1-2 and V is TRBV5-6; tentatively, D is TRBD1 (6 bases). V was cut by 4 bases and J by 8 bases, with 12 bases left in between. The CDR3 spans 12 residues. Germline V gives CDR1 SGHDT, CDR2 YYEEEE. The CDR3 region is CASSAGVLGYTF. The CDR3 DNA is TGTGCCAGCAGCGCAGGGGTTCTGGGCTACACCTTC.

The rearrangement joins TRBV20-1 to TRBJ1-4; no clear D gene. The CDR3 loop spans 11 amino acids. CDR1 and CDR2 from the germline V gene are DFQATT and SNEGSKA (reference sequence). Trimming left V 7 bases short and J 8 bases short, with 11 bases between. CDR3 sequence: CSGGFREKLFF. In nucleotides, the CDR3 is TGCAGTGGCGGTTTTCGGGAAAAACTGTTTTTT.

The gene calls are TRBV19 and TRBJ1-5, with TRBD1 matching over 7 bases. Germline V gives CDR1 LNHDA, CDR2 SQIVND (reference sequence). V dropped 5 bases and J dropped 7; count of bases not matched to a gene: 14. The CDR3 loop spans 16 amino acids. In nucleotides, the CDR3 is TGTGCCAGTAGTTCCACCGGGACAGTAGGCGGGCAGCCCCAGCATTTT. This translates into CASSSTGTVGGQPQHF.

The chain has TRBV5-1 and TRBJ2-2; 8 bases agree with TRBD2. Trimming cost V 4 bases and J 7 bases; bases outside gene matches: 9. From germline, CDR1 is SGHRS and CDR2 YFSETQ. The CDR3 extends over 15 amino acids. CDR3 sequence (DNA): TGCGCCAGCAGCGCCCCCGGGGGGGCCGGCGGGGAGCTGTTTTTT. As protein: CASSAPGGAGGELFF.